This T cell receptor (beta chain) came from a study of T-cell memory formation after mild COVID-19. About the research overall: Clusters were largely donor specific.

The ends lost 8 bases at V and 4 bases at J; junction bases unmatched: 8. The CDR3 loop spans 14 amino acids. Germline V gene lookup returns CDR1 DFQATT and CDR2 SNEGSKA (reference sequence). There are a few counts of this clonotype. Its antigen remains unknown. Constant-segment-primed 5'RACE gave TCR alpha and TCR beta cDNA libraries with sample barcodes and UMIs. TCRdb reprocessed the 5' RACE reads with MiXCR, giving one entry per CDR3 protein. Here the sample spans around 500,000 distinct CDR3 sequences, roughly 20% being singletons. Study outcomes and limitations: Contracting CD4+ clones were located mainly in CM and EM, and CD8+ clones in EMRA.

This chain joins TRBV20-1 and TRBJ2-5; 12 nucleotides match TRBD2. The TCR sequence derives from an adult woman who had mild COVID-19 (a few samples of this study predate the infection). Cell type and time point are not known. Sequenced material: PBMCs or a T cell subset sorted from them (not recorded which). The CDR3 sequence: CSRSSGGGRETQYF. The CDR3 coding sequence is TGCAGTCGCTCTAGCGGGGGGGGCAGAGAGACCCAGTACTTC.